The rows below give T cell receptor beta chains drawn from one sample of a study of T cell responses to AZD1222 COVID-19 vaccine. Generated by immunoSEQ multiplex PCR, the TCRdb table keeps only in-frame clones and is missing some. The table shows tens of thousands of clones, with roughly 90% occurring only once. This specimen consisted of peripheral blood, obtained 28 days after the second AZD1222 dose. All receptors come from an adult who received the AZD1222 COVID-19 vaccine. CDR3s include the opening cysteine and the closing phenylalanine or tryptophan. A D gene is named only where the DNA matches it firmly. The listing skips clone size in some rows; elsewhere it reads once, few, many or a size class.

j_gene	v_gene	abundance	d_gene	CDR3nt	CDR3aa
TRBJ1-3	TRBV3-1/TRBV3-2	NA	TRBD1	TGTGCCAGCACCTACAGGGGTGATGGAAACACCATATATTTT	CASTYRGDGNTIYF
TRBJ2-7	TRBV5-1	NA	TRBD1	TGCGCCAGCAGCTTCAAGATCGGGGACAGCTCCTACGAGCAGTACTTC	CASSFKIGDSSYEQYF
TRBJ2-5	TRBV2	NA	NA	TGTGCCAGCACCGTCGCTGATAGGGAGACCCAGTACTTC	CASTVADRETQYF
TRBJ2-1	TRBV6-4	NA	TRBD1	TGTGCCAGCAGTTCCAACTCCGGGACAGGGTCCAATGAGCAGTTCTTC	CASSSNSGTGSNEQFF
TRBJ1-3	TRBV10-3	NA	TRBD1	TGTGCCATCAGTGGTGGACAGGGAGGCTCTGGAAACACCATATATTTT	CAISGGQGGSGNTIYF
TRBJ1-2	TRBV19	NA	TRBD1	TGTGCCAGTAGTATCCACAGGACAGGGGACGGCGGCTACACCTTC	CASSIHRTGDGGYTF
TRBJ2-1	TRBV25-1	NA	NA	TGTGCCAGCAGTGAACGGCAGGTGATACAGAATGAGCAGTTCTTC	CASSERQVIQNEQFF
TRBJ2-1	TRBV27	NA	TRBD2	TGTGCCAGCAGTTTATTGGGACTAGCGGGAGGGGTAGAGCAGTTCTTC	CASSLLGLAGGVEQFF
TRBJ1-2	TRBV5-1	NA	TRBD1	TGCGCCAGCAGCTGGGGGACAGGGGAAGGGTATGGCTACACCTTC	CASSWGTGEGYGYTF
TRBJ2-7	TRBV2	NA	TRBD2	TGTGCCAGCAGGAGGGGAGCGGGAGGAAGAACCTACGAGCAGTACTTC	CASRRGAGGRTYEQYF
TRBJ1-3	TRBV9	NA	TRBD1	TGTGCCAGCAGCGTCGACTACAGGGGCGGTGGAAACACCATATATTTT	CASSVDYRGGGNTIYF
TRBJ2-7	TRBV9	NA	TRBD1	TGTGCCAGCAGCGTAGAGGGACAGGGGAGGGAGCAGTACTTC	CASSVEGQGREQYF
TRBJ2-6	TRBV4-3	NA	NA	TGCGCCAGCAGCCAAGATCCCAGGGGTGGGGCCAACGTCCTGACTTTC	CASSQDPRGGANVLTF
TRBJ1-4	TRBV12-3/TRBV12-4	NA	NA	TGTGCCAGCAGTTTATATCGAAAAACTGTTTTT	CASSLYRKTVF
TRBJ2-1	TRBV13	NA	NA	TGTGCCAGCAGCTTAGGCACAGGCCATTCCTACAATGAGCAGTTCTTC	CASSLGTGHSYNEQFF
TRBJ1-5	TRBV2	NA	NA	TGTGCCAGCAGTGGAGAATCGGGGAACCAGCCCCAGCATTTT	CASSGESGNQPQHF
TRBJ2-5	TRBV28	NA	TRBD1	TGTGCCAGCAGTTTTCGAGGGACAGGGGGCCGGGAGACCCAGTACTTC	CASSFRGTGGRETQYF
TRBJ1-1	TRBV9	NA	NA	TGTGCCAGCAGCGAGGGACCAGGTCCAATGGAAGCTTTCTTT	CASSEGPGPMEAFF
TRBJ2-7	TRBV4-3	NA	NA	TGCGCCAGCAGCCCACGGACAACCGGGGAGCAGTACTTC	CASSPRTTGEQYF
TRBJ2-3	TRBV10-2	NA	NA	TGCGCCAGCAGTCAATCTGATACGCAGTATTTT	CASSQSDTQYF
TRBJ1-2	TRBV10-3	NA	NA	TGTGCCATCAGTGAGTCTCGGGAGGGCTACACCTTC	CAISESREGYTF
TRBJ1-2	TRBV6-2/TRBV6-3	NA	NA	TGTGCCAGCAGTCCCAACAGGGATGGCTACACCTTC	CASSPNRDGYTF
TRBJ2-3	TRBV25-1	NA	TRBD1	TGTGCCAGCAGTGAATCGGACAGGTTCACAGATACGCAGTATTTT	CASSESDRFTDTQYF
TRBJ2-1	TRBV29-1	NA	TRBD2	TGCAGCGTTGAACTGCGGGGGGGCGGTGAGCAGTTCTTC	CSVELRGGGEQFF
TRBJ1-6	TRBV30	NA	TRBD1	TGTGCCTGGAGCCTACAGGGGGGGGTTTCACCCCTCCACTTT	CAWSLQGGVSPLHF
TRBJ1-1	TRBV6-4	few	TRBD1	TGTGCCAGCAGTGAGGGGACAGGGGGCAACACTGAAGCTTTCTTT	CASSEGTGGNTEAFF
TRBJ1-2	TRBV27	NA	NA	TGTGCCAGCAGTTTATATGTGGCAGGGATTGGCGGCTACACCTTC	CASSLYVAGIGGYTF
TRBJ1-1	TRBV25-1	NA	NA	TGTGCCAGCAGCGTCAGAGGGGACACTGAAGCTTTCTTT	CASSVRGDTEAFF
TRBJ1-4	TRBV4-3	NA	NA	TGCGCCAGCAGCCAAGATAGCAGGGGTACTGAAAAACTGTTTTTT	CASSQDSRGTEKLFF
TRBJ2-1	TRBV2	NA	NA	TGTGCCAGCAGTGGTACAGGACAGCACTACAATGAGCAGTTCTTC	CASSGTGQHYNEQFF